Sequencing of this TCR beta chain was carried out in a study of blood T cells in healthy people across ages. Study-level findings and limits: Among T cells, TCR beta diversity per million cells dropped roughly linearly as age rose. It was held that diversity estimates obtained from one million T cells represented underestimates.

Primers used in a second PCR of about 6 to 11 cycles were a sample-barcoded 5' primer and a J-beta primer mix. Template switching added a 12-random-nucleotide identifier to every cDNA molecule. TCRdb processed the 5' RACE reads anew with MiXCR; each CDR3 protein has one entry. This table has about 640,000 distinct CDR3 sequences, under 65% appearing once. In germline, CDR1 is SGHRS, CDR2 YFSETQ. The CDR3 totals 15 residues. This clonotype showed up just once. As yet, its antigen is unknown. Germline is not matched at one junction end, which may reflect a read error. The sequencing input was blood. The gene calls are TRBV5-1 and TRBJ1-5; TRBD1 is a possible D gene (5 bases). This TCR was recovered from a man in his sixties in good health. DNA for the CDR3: TGCGCCGGCAGCTTGTCAGGGCAGGGCGGGCAGCCCCAGCATTTT. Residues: CAGSLSGQGGQPQHF. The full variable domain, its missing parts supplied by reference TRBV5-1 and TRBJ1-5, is KAGVTQTPRYLIKTRGQQVTLSCSPISGHRSVSWYQQTPGQGLQFLFEYFSETQRNKGNFPGRFSGRQFSNSRSEMNVSTLELGDSALYLCAGSLSGQGGQPQHFGDGTRLSIL.